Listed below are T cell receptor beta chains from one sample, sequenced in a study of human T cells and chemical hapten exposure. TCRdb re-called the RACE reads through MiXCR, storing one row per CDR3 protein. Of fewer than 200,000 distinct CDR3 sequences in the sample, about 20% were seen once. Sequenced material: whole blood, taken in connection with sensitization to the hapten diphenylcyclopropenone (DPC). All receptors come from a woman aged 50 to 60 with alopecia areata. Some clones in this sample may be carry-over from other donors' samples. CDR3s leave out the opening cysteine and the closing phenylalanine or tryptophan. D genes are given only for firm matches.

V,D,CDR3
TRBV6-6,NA,ASSYVPGTDQPQH
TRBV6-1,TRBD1,ASRLLTGSSPGELF
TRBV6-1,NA,ASSEARQRYGYT
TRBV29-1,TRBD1,SVAGQEPYTDTQY
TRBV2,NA,AAGPGTNKNNEQF
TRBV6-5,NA,ASSLIGQRNTEAF
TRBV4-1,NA,ASSQDSRDSRANVLT
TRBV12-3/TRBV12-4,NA,ASSLGQGRMAEAF
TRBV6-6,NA,ASTIDRLNYEQY
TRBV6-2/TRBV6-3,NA,ASSRSGSSGNTIY
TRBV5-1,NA,ASSLAATEGLGETQY
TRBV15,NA,ATSPRADYNEQF
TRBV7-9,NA,ASSSRIDEETQY
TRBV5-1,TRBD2,ASSLGLLFAGEGMGEQY
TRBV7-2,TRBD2,ASSLVSGSQETQY
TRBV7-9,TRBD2,ASSLRGEESYEQY
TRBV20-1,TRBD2,SARGLAEVTDTQY